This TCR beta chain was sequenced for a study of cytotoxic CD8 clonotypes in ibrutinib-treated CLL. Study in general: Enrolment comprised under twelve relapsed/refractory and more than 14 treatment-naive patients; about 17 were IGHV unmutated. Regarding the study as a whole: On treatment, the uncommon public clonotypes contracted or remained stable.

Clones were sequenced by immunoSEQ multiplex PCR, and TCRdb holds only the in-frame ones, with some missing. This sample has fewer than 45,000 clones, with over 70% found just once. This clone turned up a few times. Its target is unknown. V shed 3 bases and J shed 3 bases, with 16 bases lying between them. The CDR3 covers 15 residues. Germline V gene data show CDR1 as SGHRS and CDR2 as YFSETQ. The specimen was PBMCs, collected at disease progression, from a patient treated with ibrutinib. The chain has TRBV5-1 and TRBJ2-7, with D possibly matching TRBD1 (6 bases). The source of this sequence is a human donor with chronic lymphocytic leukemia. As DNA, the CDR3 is TGCGCCAGCAGCTCCTTAGGGGGATGGGGCTACGAGCAGTACTTC. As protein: CASSSLGGWGYEQYF.